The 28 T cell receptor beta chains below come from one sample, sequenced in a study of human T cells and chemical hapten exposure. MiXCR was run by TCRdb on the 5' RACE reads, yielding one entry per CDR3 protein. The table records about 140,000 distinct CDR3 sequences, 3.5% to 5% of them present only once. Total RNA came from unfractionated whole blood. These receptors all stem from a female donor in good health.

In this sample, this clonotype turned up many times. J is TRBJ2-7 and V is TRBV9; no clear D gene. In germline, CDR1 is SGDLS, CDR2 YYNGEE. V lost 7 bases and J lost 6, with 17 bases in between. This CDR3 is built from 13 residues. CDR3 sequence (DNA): TGTGCCAGCGTCTCCGGGCGGCCTGGCGAGCAGTACTTC. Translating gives CASVSGRPGEQYF.

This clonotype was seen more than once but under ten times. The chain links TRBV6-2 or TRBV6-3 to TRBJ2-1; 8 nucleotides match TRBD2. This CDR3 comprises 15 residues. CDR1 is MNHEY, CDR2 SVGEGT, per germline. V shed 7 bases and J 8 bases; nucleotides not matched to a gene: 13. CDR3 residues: CASNYPGTSGYEQFF. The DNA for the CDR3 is TGTGCCAGCAACTACCCCGGGACTAGTGGTTATGAGCAGTTCTTC.

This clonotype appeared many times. CDR3 amino acids: CASSSSGSETEAFF. CDR3 DNA: TGTGCCAGCAGCAGTAGTGGTTCTGAAACTGAAGCTTTCTTT. This chain joins TRBV7-9 and TRBJ1-1; D gene ambiguous. This CDR3 spans 14 amino acids. Germline assignment: CDR1 SEHNR and CDR2 FQNEAQ (reference sequence). Trimming pared 5 bases from V and 5 bases from J, leaving 15 bases between.

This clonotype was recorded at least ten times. Written as DNA, the CDR3 is TGTGCCAGCAGTTACTCCACAGGGTACGAGCAGTACTTC. This translates into CASSYSTGYEQYF. The rearrangement uses TRBV6-5 and TRBJ2-7; perhaps TRBD1 as D (6 bases). There are 13 residues in the CDR3. V lost 0 bases to trimming and J lost 4 bases, with 7 bases between them. CDR1 and CDR2 from the germline V gene are MNHEY and SVGAGI.

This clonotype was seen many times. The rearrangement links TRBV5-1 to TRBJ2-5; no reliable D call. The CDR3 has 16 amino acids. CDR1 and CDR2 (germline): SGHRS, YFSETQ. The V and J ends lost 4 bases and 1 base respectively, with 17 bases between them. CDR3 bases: TGCGCCAGCAGCCCGGATCTGACGGACCGCCAAGAGACCCAGTACTTC. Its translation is CASSPDLTDRQETQYF.

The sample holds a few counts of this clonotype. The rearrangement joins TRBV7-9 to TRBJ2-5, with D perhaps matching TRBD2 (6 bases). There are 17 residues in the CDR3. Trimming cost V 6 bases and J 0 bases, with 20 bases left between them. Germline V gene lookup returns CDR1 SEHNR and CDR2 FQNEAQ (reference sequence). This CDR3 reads CASSFPPGRDYQETQYF. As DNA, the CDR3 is TGTGCCAGCAGTTTTCCACCTGGTCGGGACTACCAAGAGACCCAGTACTTC.

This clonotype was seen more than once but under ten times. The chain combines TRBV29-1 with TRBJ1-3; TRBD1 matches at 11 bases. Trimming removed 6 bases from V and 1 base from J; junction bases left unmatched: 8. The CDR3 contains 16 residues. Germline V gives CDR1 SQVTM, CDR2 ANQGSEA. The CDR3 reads CSVQPGQGVSGNTIYF. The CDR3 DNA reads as TGCAGCGTACAACCGGGACAGGGGGTATCTGGAAACACCATATATTTT.

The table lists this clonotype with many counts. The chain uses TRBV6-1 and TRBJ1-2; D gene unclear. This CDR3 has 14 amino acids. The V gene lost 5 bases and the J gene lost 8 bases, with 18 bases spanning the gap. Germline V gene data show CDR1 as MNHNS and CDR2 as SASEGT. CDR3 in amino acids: CASSLDGPIRGYTF. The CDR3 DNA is TGTGCCAGCAGTCTGGACGGACCTATCAGGGGCTACACCTTC.

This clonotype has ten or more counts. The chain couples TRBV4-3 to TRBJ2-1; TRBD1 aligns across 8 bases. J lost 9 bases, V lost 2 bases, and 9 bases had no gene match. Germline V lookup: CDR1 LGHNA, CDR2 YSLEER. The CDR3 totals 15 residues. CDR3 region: CASSQRRQGSVEQFF. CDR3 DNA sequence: TGCGCCAGCAGCCAACGCAGACAGGGGAGTGTTGAGCAGTTCTTC.

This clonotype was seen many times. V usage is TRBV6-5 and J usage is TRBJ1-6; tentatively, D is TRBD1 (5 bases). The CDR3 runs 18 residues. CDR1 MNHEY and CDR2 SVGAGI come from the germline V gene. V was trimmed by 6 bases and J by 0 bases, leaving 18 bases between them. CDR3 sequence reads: CASSRGGHSSSYNSPLHF. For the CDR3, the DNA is TGTGCCAGCAGCCGGGGAGGACATTCGAGCTCCTATAATTCACCCCTCCACTTT.

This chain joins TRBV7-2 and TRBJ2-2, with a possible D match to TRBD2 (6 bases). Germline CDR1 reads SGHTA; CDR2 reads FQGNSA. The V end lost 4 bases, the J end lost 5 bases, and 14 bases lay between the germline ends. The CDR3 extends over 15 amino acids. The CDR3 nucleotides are TGTGCCAGCAGCTGGGGGACTCACAGGACCGGGGAGCTGTTTTTT. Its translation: CASSWGTHRTGELFF.

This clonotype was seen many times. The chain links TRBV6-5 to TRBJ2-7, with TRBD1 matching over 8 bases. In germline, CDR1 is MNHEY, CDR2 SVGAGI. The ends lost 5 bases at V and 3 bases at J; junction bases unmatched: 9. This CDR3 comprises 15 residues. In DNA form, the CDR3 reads TGTGCCAGCAGTGCATTTCCGGGACAGGTCTACGAGCAGTACTTC. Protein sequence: CASSAFPGQVYEQYF.

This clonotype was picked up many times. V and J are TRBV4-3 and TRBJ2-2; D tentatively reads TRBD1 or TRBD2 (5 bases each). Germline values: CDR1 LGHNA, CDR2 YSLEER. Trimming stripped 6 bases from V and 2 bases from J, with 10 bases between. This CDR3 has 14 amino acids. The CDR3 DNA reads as TGCGCCAGCAGGACGGGGACCAACACCGGGGAGCTGTTTTTT. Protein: CASRTGTNTGELFF.

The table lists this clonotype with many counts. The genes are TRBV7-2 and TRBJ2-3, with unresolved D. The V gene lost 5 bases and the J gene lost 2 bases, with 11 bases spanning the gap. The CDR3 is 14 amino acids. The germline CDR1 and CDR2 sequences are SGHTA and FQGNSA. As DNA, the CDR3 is TGTGCCAGCAGCCCGCGCCCTTACACAGATACGCAGTATTTT. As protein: CASSPRPYTDTQYF.

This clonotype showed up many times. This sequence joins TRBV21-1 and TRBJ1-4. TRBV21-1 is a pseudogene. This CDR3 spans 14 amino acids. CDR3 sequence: CASSNGPTNEKLFF. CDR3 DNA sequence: TGTGCCAGCAGCAACGGCCCAACTAATGAAAAACTGTTTTTT.

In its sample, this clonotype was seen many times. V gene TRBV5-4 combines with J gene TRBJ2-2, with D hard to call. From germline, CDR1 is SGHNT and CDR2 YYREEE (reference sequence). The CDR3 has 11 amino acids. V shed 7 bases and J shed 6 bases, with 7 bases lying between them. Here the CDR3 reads CASRRAGELFF. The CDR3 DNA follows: TGTGCCAGCCGCCGGGCCGGGGAGCTGTTTTTT.

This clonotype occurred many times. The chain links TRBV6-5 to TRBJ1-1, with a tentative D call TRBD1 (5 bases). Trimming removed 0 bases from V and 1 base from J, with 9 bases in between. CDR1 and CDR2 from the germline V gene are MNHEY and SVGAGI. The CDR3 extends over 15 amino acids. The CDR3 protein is CASSYSWQGNTEAFF. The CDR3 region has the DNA TGTGCCAGCAGTTACTCGTGGCAGGGGAACACTGAAGCTTTCTTT.

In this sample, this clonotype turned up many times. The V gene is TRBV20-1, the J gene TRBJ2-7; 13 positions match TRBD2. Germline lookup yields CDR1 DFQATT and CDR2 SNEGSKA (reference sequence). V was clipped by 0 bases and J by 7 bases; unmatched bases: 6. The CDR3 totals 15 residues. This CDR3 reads CSARDTSGGAEEQYF. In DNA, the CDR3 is TGCAGTGCTAGAGACACTAGCGGGGGGGCCGAGGAGCAGTACTTC.

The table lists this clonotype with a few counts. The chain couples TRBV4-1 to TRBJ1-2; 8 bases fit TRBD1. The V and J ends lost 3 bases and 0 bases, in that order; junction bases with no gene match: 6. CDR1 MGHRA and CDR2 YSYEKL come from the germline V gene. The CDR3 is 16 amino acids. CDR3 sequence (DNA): TGCGCCAGCAGCCAGGGGACAGGACGAACTAACTATGGCTACACCTTC. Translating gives CASSQGTGRTNYGYTF.

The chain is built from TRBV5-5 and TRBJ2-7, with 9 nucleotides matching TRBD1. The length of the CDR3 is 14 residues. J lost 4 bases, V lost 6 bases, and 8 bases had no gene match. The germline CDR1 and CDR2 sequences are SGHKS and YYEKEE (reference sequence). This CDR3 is CASNVDRGRYEQYF. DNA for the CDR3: TGTGCCAGCAACGTGGACAGGGGTCGTTACGAGCAGTACTTC. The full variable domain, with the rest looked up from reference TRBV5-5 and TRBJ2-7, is DAGVTQSPTHLIKTRGQQVTLRCSPISGHKSVSWYQQVLGQGPQFIFQYYEKEERGRGNFPDRFSARQFPNYSSELNVNALLLGDSALYLCASNVDRGRYEQYFGPGTRLTVT.

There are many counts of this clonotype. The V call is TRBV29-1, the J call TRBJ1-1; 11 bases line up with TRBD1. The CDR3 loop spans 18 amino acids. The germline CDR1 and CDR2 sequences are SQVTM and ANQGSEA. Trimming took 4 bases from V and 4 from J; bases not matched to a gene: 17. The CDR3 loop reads CSVVLGTGGFMGSTEAFF. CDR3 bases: TGCAGCGTTGTGTTAGGGACAGGGGGTTTTATGGGGAGCACTGAAGCTTTCTTT.

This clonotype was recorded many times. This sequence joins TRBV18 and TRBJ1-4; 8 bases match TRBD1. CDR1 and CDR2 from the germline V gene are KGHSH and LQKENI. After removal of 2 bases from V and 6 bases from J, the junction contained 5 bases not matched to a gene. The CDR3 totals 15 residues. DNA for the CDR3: TGTGCCAGCTCACCAACGACAGGGGAGCATGAAAAACTGTTTTTT. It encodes CASSPTTGEHEKLFF. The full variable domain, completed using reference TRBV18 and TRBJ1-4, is NAGVMQNPRHLVRRRGQEARLRCSPMKGHSHVYWYRQLPEEGLKFMVYLQKENIIDESGMPKERFSAEFPKEGPSILRIQQVVRGDSAAYFCASSPTTGEHEKLFFGSGTQLSVL.

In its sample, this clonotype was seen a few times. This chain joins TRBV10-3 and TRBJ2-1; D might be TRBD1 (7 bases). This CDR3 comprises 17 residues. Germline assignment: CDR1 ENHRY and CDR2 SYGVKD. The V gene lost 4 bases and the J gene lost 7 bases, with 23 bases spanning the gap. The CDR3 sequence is CAISGAAGTVEANEQFF. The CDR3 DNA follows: TGTGCCATCAGTGGGGCCGCGGGGACAGTGGAGGCTAATGAGCAGTTCTTC.

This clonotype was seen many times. DNA of the CDR3: TGCGCCAGCAGCTTATCTCAGGGCGGTGGGGGAGCTTTCTTT. Its translation: CASSLSQGGGGAFF. The V and J genes are TRBV5-1 and TRBJ1-1, with D perhaps matching TRBD1 (5 bases). The V and J ends lost 2 bases and 10 bases respectively, with 18 bases between them. The CDR3 covers 14 residues. Germline V gene lookup returns CDR1 SGHRS and CDR2 YFSETQ.

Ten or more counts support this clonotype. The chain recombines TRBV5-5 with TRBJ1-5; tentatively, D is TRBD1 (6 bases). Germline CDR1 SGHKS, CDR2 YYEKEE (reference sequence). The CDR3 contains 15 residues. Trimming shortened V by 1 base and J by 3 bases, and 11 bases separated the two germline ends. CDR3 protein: CASSLLGASNQPQHF. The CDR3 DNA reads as TGTGCCAGCAGCTTGTTGGGGGCCTCCAATCAGCCCCAGCATTTT.

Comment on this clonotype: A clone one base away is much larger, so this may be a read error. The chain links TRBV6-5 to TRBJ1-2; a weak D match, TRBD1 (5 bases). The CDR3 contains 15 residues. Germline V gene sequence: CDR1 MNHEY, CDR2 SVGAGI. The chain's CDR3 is CASSYSPTVNDGYTF. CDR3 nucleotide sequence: TGTGCCAGCAGTTACTCGCCGACAGTTAACGATGGCTACACCTTC.

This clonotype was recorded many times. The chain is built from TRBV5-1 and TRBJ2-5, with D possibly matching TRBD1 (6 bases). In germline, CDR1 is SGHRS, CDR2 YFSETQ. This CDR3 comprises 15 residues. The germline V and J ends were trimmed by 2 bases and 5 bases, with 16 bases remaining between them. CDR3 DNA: TGCGCCAGCAGCTTTGGTAACAGGGCATTGGAGACCCAGTACTTC. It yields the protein CASSFGNRALETQYF.

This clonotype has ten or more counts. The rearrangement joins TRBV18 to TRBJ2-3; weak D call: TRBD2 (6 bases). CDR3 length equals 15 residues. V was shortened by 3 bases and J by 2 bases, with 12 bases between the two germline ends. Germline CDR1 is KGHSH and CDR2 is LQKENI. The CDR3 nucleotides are TGTGCCAGCTCACCCCTCCGGACTAACACAGATACGCAGTATTTT. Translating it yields CASSPLRTNTDTQYF.